Listed here is a single TCR beta chain. The target antigen is unknown. Per the germline V gene, CDR1 is MDHEN and CDR2 is SYDVKM. The CDR3 runs to 14 residues. The V and J ends lost 1 base and 3 bases respectively, with 6 bases between them. Clones were sequenced by immunoSEQ multiplex PCR, and TCRdb holds only the in-frame ones, with some missing. The data hold approximately 30,000 clones, with 80% observed a single time. This sample stems from a study of early stage breast cancer tumors. Study-level points and caveats: Tumors had roughly 2.5-fold higher T cell density than normal breast. Enriched TCRB sequences shared across patients were mostly commonly generated sequences.

V gene TRBV28 combines with J gene TRBJ2-2; D ambiguous. The receptor comes from a person between 60 and 69 years old with breast cancer. The sequenced sample consisted of blood. CDR3: CASSLSRYTGELFF. Written as DNA, the CDR3 is TGTGCCAGCAGTTTATCCAGATACACCGGGGAGCTGTTTTTT. The whole variable domain, remainder taken from reference TRBV28 and TRBJ2-2, is DVKVTQSSRYLVKRTGEKVFLECVQDMDHENMFWYRQDPGLGLRLIYFSYDVKMKEKGDIPEGYSVSREKKERFSLILESASTNQTSMYLCASSLSRYTGELFFGEGSRLTVL.